Reported below is one T cell receptor beta chain. The data originate from a study of cytomegalovirus exposure and HLA in healthy donors. The CDR3 sequence is 15 residues long. The germline gives CDR1 MGHRA, CDR2 YSYEKL. Trimming shortened V by 1 base and J by 2 bases, and 10 bases separated the two germline ends. Amplification used 60 Vbeta primers and 13 Jbeta primers. TCRdb's table, derived via immunoSEQ multiplex PCR, lists solely in-frame clones and lacks some. In the table there are approximately 220,000 clones, roughly 80% of which are singletons. Sequenced: PBMCs. V is TRBV4-1 and J is TRBJ2-3; D remains unclear. The sequence was collected from a young man in good health and CMV-seronegative. CDR3 in amino acids: CASSQGAGYTDTQYF. CDR3 coding DNA: TGCGCCAGCAGCCAAGGGGCAGGTTACACAGATACGCAGTATTTT.